This T cell receptor (beta chain) was recovered during a study of CD8+ T cells in alopecia areata. At the level of the study: Severity of treated patients was scored by affected scalp percentage. Study conclusions and caveats: While tofacitinib was given, many expanded lesional clones persisted in scalp and blood.

This CDR3 comprises 12 residues. V shed 4 bases and J 10 bases; nucleotides not matched to a gene: 5. Germline values: CDR1 SGHVS, CDR2 FNYEAQ. Reverse transcribed after extraction, RNA yielded cDNA as the sequencing template. Assay: immunoSEQ multiplex PCR; the TCRdb copy retains only in-frame clones and omits some. The sample holds some 200,000 clones, roughly 62% seen once. To note about this clone: Its antigen is still unknown.

Indicated treatment: oral pan-JAK inhibitor, 5-10 mg twice daily. Collection of lesional scalp punch biopsies and peripheral blood was performed in alopecia areata patients. Cell sorting on a FACSAria was used to separate CD4+ and CD8+ T cells from the PBMCs. This rearrangement joins TRBV7-6 to TRBJ2-7; 9 nucleotides agree with TRBD1. This clonotype was obtained from a human donor with alopecia areata. Sequencing used CD8+ T cells sorted from blood, obtained at week 24, from a patient treated with tofacitinib. The CDR3 region is CASSYSGQGQYF. DNA of the CDR3: TGTGCCAGCAGCTACTCGGGACAGGGCCAGTACTTC.